A single sample is the source of the 15 T cell receptor beta chains below, sequenced in a study of T cell changes during pregnancy in multiple sclerosis. Profiling relied on immunoSEQ multiplex PCR, and the TCRdb table lists in-frame clones only, not all of them. The sample carries some 100,000 clones, roughly nine tenths recorded once. The sample was peripheral blood, taken in the second trimester of pregnancy. The receptors were gathered from a female donor with multiple sclerosis, enrolled in a pregnancy study.

This clone was detected only once. The chain recombines TRBV2 with TRBJ2-2, with D maybe TRBD2 (5 bases). V lost 6 bases to trimming and J lost 4 bases, with 15 bases between them. The CDR3 sequence is 15 residues long. Germline assignment: CDR1 SNHLY and CDR2 FYNNEI. Written as DNA, the CDR3 is TGTGCCAGCAGCTCTTTCGGGGAGAGCACCGGGGAGCTGTTTTTT. Its protein is CASSSFGESTGELFF.

The CDR3 nucleotides read TGTGCCAGCAGTCGGGACAGGGCCTTCTACGAGCAGTACTTC. Protein sequence: CASSRDRAFYEQYF. The chain combines TRBV6-5 with TRBJ2-7, with TRBD1 matching over 9 bases. The CDR3 is 14 amino acids. V gave up 5 bases and J gave up 3 bases; unmatched junction bases: 5. Germline V gene sequence: CDR1 MNHEY, CDR2 SVGAGI.

V is TRBV28 and J is TRBJ2-7; TRBD1 agrees at 7 bases. The CDR3 is 13 residues long. CDR1 is MDHEN and CDR2 is SYDVKM in the germline V gene. Trimming removed 7 bases from V and 2 bases from J; junction bases left unmatched: 5. This CDR3 is CASKGQIPYEQYF. CDR3 coding DNA: TGTGCCAGCAAGGGACAGATTCCCTACGAGCAGTACTTC. The full variable domain, with the rest looked up from reference TRBV28 and TRBJ2-7, is DVKVTQSSRYLVKRTGEKVFLECVQDMDHENMFWYRQDPGLGLRLIYFSYDVKMKEKGDIPEGYSVSREKKERFSLILESASTNQTSMYLCASKGQIPYEQYFGPGTRLTVT.

The genes are TRBV28 and TRBJ2-5; 7 bases match TRBD2. Germline V lookup: CDR1 MDHEN, CDR2 SYDVKM. V lost 10 bases to trimming and J lost 5 bases; unmatched junction nucleotides: 10. The CDR3 sequence is 13 residues long. The CDR3 here is CAIYREGSETQYF. In DNA form, the CDR3 reads TGTGCCATTTATAGGGAGGGTTCGGAGACCCAGTACTTC.

The gene calls are TRBV6-4 and TRBJ2-1, with a weak D call TRBD2 (6 bases). Germline loops: CDR1 MRHNA, CDR2 SNTAGT. The CDR3 has 16 residues. The V and J ends lost 5 bases and 4 bases respectively, with 18 bases between them. DNA of the CDR3: TGTGCCAGCAGTTATATATCTAGCGTCCTTTACAATGAGCAGTTCTTC. This gives the protein CASSYISSVLYNEQFF.

The chain links TRBV18 to TRBJ1-1; TRBD1 might be the D (5 bases). CDR3 size: 17 residues. Trimming took off 2 bases at V and 2 bases at J, with 18 bases between the two ends. The germline CDR1 and CDR2 sequences are KGHSH and LQKENI. The CDR3 loop is CASSPSPVLGGNTEAFF. CDR3 nucleotide sequence: TGTGCCAGCTCACCAAGTCCAGTATTGGGGGGAAACACTGAAGCTTTCTTT.

The J gene is TRBJ2-1, the V gene TRBV2; the match to TRBD2 covers 12 bases. V dropped 5 bases and J dropped 6; count of bases not matched to a gene: 8. The CDR3 is made up of 16 amino acids. Germline V lookup: CDR1 SNHLY, CDR2 FYNNEI. CDR3 protein: CASSSLTSGSLNEQFF. CDR3 coding DNA: TGTGCCAGCAGTTCTCTGACTAGCGGGAGCCTCAATGAGCAGTTCTTC.

The J gene is TRBJ1-3, the V gene TRBV19, with TRBD1 matching 10 bases. This CDR3 region has 15 residues. The J segment lost 4 bases and the V segment lost 6 bases, leaving 6 bases of the junction unmatched. Looked up from germline, CDR1 is LNHDA and CDR2 is SQIVND (reference sequence). The CDR3 nucleotides are TGTGCCAGTAGACCGAGACAGGGGGCAGGAAACACCATATATTTT. It encodes CASRPRQGAGNTIYF. Together with reference TRBV19 and TRBJ1-3, the CDR3 gives the full variable domain: DGGITQSPKYLFRKEGQNVTLSCEQNLNHDAMYWYRQDPGQGLRLIYYSQIVNDFQKGDIAEGYSVSREKKESFPLTVTSAQKNPTAFYLCASRPRQGAGNTIYFGEGSWLTVV.

V gene TRBV5-1 combines with J gene TRBJ2-1; a possible D gene is TRBD1 (6 bases). Germline assignment: CDR1 SGHRS and CDR2 YFSETQ. Trimming pared 0 bases from V and 7 bases from J, leaving 14 bases between. This CDR3 comprises 15 residues. The CDR3 sequence is CASSLAPGAVNEQFF. The CDR3 nucleotides are TGCGCCAGCAGCTTGGCCCCAGGGGCTGTTAATGAGCAGTTCTTC.

The table lists this clone with a count of one. The J gene is TRBJ2-7, the V gene TRBV15; 9 bases are a match to TRBD1. The CDR3 is made up of 15 amino acids. Looked up from germline, CDR1 is LNHNV and CDR2 is YYDKDF (reference sequence). V shed 3 bases, J shed 5 bases, and the junction held 8 bases outside the gene matches. DNA of the CDR3: TGTGCCACCAGCAGGGGCGGACAGGGGCTACACGAGCAGTACTTC. Translating gives CATSRGGQGLHEQYF.

The chain joins TRBV2 to TRBJ2-1, with TRBD2 matching 12 bases. The V gene's germline CDR1 is SNHLY and CDR2 FYNNEI. This CDR3 is 16 amino acids long. Trimming took 6 bases from V and 8 from J; bases not matched to a gene: 11. CDR3 loop: CASRDLAGGPWDEQFF. DNA of the CDR3: TGTGCCAGCAGGGACCTAGCGGGAGGGCCTTGGGATGAGCAGTTCTTC.

The V gene is TRBV7-3, the J gene TRBJ2-3; D might be TRBD2 (5 bases). CDR1 is SGHTA, CDR2 FQGTGA, per germline. CDR3 size: 15 residues. V shed 5 bases and J shed 1 base, with 13 bases lying between them. The CDR3 spells CASSLGIGRTDTQYF. The CDR3 DNA reads TGTGCCAGCAGCCTCGGGATCGGGCGCACAGATACGCAGTATTTT.

The chain couples TRBV6-5 to TRBJ2-2, with a tentative D call TRBD2 (5 bases). Trimming removed 8 bases at V and 2 bases at J, with 15 bases between. CDR1 is MNHEY and CDR2 is SVGAGI in the germline V gene. The CDR3 length is 15 residues. CDR3 amino acids: CASRTATSNTGELFF. The CDR3 bases are TGTGCCAGCCGGACTGCCACATCCAACACCGGGGAGCTGTTTTTT.

The DNA for the CDR3 is TGTGCCAGAAGCCTTCCGGGAGCTCGATACTCCTACGAGCAGTACTTC. This gives the protein CARSLPGARYSYEQYF. The chain employs TRBV5-3 and TRBJ2-7; a possible D gene is TRBD2 (6 bases). TRBV5-3 is an ORF, and what it does is uncertain. The V end lost 4 bases, the J end lost 0 bases, and 17 bases lay between the germline ends. The CDR3 has 16 amino acids.

The V gene is TRBV5-3, the J gene TRBJ2-4; D is perhaps TRBD1 (7 bases). TRBV5-3 falls under the ORF class, with uncertain function. The length of the CDR3 is 15 residues. V lost 1 base, J lost 5 bases, and 13 bases lay in between. CDR3 sequence reads: CARSLISRGENIQYF. The CDR3 nucleotides are TGTGCCAGAAGCTTGATCAGCAGGGGGGAAAACATTCAGTACTTC.